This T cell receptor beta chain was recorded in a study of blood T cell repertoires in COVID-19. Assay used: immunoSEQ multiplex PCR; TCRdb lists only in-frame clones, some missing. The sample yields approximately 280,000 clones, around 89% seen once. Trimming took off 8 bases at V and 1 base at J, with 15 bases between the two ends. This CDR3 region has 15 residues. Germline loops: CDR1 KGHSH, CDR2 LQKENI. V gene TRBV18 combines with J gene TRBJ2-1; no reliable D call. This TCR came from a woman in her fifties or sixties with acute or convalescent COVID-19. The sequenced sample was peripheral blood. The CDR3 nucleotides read TGTGCCAGCGGCCCCCCTCGGGTATCCTACAATGAGCAGTTCTTC. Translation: CASGPPRVSYNEQFF.